The rows below give T cell receptor beta chains drawn from one sample of a study of cytomegalovirus exposure and HLA in healthy donors. TCRdb keeps only in-frame clones here, not all; method: immunoSEQ multiplex PCR. This sample carries some 120,000 clones, roughly 80% of them seen once, and the ten largest clones take approximately 4%. Sequencing was carried out using PBMCs. The source of these receptors is a man between 18 and 35 years old in good health and CMV-seropositive. Each CDR3 is given with its conserved first and last residue. D genes are given only for firm matches. Where a row states a size, it is once, few, many or the class of an expanded clone; other rows omit it.

cdr3_nt cdr3_aa d_call clone_size j_call v_call
TGTGCCAGTAGTTCCACGGGAAGAGGAAACACCATATATTTT CASSSTGRGNTIYF - once TRBJ1-3 TRBV19
TGCGCCAGCAGCCAAGTAGGGTCAGGGCGTGAAAAACTGTTTTTT CASSQVGSGREKLFF - - TRBJ1-4 TRBV4-3
TGTGCCAGTAGTCCCCGGACAGGAACTGGAAACACCATATATTTT CASSPRTGTGNTIYF TRBD1 - TRBJ1-3 TRBV19
TGTGCCAGCAGTTTTGCTCCGAGTGAAGCTTTCTTT CASSFAPSEAFF - - TRBJ1-1 TRBV28
TGCGCCAGCAGCTTGGTTCAGGGAAACACTGAAGCTTTCTTT CASSLVQGNTEAFF - - TRBJ1-1 TRBV5-1
TGTGCCAGCAGCCAAGCTAGCGGGGGCCTTCTGAGCACAGATACGCAGTATTTT CASSQASGGLLSTDTQYF TRBD2 - TRBJ2-3 TRBV4-2
TGTGCCATCAGTGAGTCGTCCCAGCGGGGCCACGAGCAGTACTTC CAISESSQRGHEQYF TRBD2 - TRBJ2-7 TRBV10-3
TGTGCCAGCAGTGTGGGACTAGCGGGAGTAACCAATGAGCAGTTCTTC CASSVGLAGVTNEQFF TRBD2 - TRBJ2-1 TRBV2
TGTGCCAGCAGCTTCGATAGCCAAGAGACCCAGTACTTC CASSFDSQETQYF - - TRBJ2-5 TRBV5-4
TGTGCCGGCCGGACAGGCGTGAACACTGAAGCTTTCTTT CAGRTGVNTEAFF TRBD1 - TRBJ1-1 TRBV30
TGTGCCAGCAGTGATCCTGGGTTTTTAGCCGATAATCAGCCCCAGCATTTT CASSDPGFLADNQPQHF - - TRBJ1-5 TRBV6-1
TGCGCCAGCAGCTTGACAGGGGGCCGGTACAATGAGCAGTTCTTC CASSLTGGRYNEQFF TRBD1 - TRBJ2-1 TRBV5-1
TGTGCCTGGAGTGTATCTCAGGGGCCAAGACCCCCGCCCCAGCATTTT CAWSVSQGPRPPPQHF - once TRBJ1-5 TRBV30
TGCGCCAGCAGTGTGAATACTAAAGAAGCTTTCTTT CASSVNTKEAFF - - TRBJ1-1 TRBV10-2
TGTGCCAGCAGCCGCAAGCTCGACACTGCCTCTGGAAACACCATATATTTT CASSRKLDTASGNTIYF - - TRBJ1-3 TRBV4-2
TGTGCCAGCAGCTTAGGGGACACCCGGATTGAAGCTTTCTTT CASSLGDTRIEAFF - - TRBJ1-1 TRBV7-9
TGTGCCACCTTACGGGGGGGAGACTGGGATGAGCAGTTCTTC CATLRGGDWDEQFF TRBD2 - TRBJ2-1 TRBV6-6
TGTGCCAGCAGCTTAGGAACTTTGGGCAGGGAGGGTAATTCACCCCTCCACTTT CASSLGTLGREGNSPLHF - once TRBJ1-6 TRBV7-8
TGTGCCAGTAGTCCAGGACAGGGGACTATGAACACTGAAGCTTTCTTT CASSPGQGTMNTEAFF TRBD1 few TRBJ1-1 TRBV19
TGTGCCAGCAGCTTTAGTGCCAATAGAGACGAGCAGTACTTC CASSFSANRDEQYF - - TRBJ2-7 TRBV7-9
TGTGCTAGTGGTTTGCCCAACAGGGTTTCACCCCTCCACTTT CASGLPNRVSPLHF - - TRBJ1-6 TRBV12-5
TGTGCCAGCAGCTTAGTAGGACCTTCGGGGGGCCGGGGCTACACCTTC CASSLVGPSGGRGYTF - few TRBJ1-2 TRBV7-9
TGTGCCAGTGGACTAGTCAGGGTAGATACGCAGTATTTT CASGLVRVDTQYF TRBD2 - TRBJ2-3 TRBV5-6
TGTGCCAGCAGCTTAGTCGGGGTGGGGGGGGCTTTCGAGACCCAGTACTTC CASSLVGVGGAFETQYF - - TRBJ2-5 TRBV7-9
TGCGCCAGCAGCCAAGTCTCCGGGGTCGGAGCTAACTATGGCTACACCTTC CASSQVSGVGANYGYTF - - TRBJ1-2 TRBV4-1
TGCGCCAGCAGCCAATTGGAGATAAGACTAGCGGGTGTGCAAGAGACCCAGTACTTC CASSQLEIRLAGVQETQYF TRBD2 few TRBJ2-5 TRBV4-3
TGTGCCAGCAGCTTAGTGAAGTTGATAGGGGGTACGGAGACCCAGTACTTC CASSLVKLIGGTETQYF - - TRBJ2-5 TRBV7-9
TGTGCCAGCAGTTTATCGAGCACCGGGGAGCTGTTTTTT CASSLSSTGELFF - - TRBJ2-2 TRBV27
TGTGCCAGCAGCTTAGATCAAACAGTCTATGGCTACACCTTC CASSLDQTVYGYTF - - TRBJ1-2 TRBV11-2
TGTGCCAGCAAACATAAAGGAGATGAAAAACTGTTTTTT CASKHKGDEKLFF - - TRBJ1-4 TRBV19
TGTGCCAGCAGCCCAGGACAGGGACTCTCAGCTAATGAAAAACTGTTTTTT CASSPGQGLSANEKLFF TRBD1 - TRBJ1-4 TRBV11-2
TGTGCCACCAGCAGAGATCACTCTACGGGACTGTACATTCAGTACTTC CATSRDHSTGLYIQYF - once TRBJ2-4 TRBV15
TGTGCCATCAGTGAGTCGACTAGCCGCGATACGCAGTATTTT CAISESTSRDTQYF TRBD2 - TRBJ2-3 TRBV10-3
TGTGCCAGCAGCTTGAGCGGTGAAGCTTTCTTT CASSLSGEAFF - few TRBJ1-1 TRBV5-4
TGTGCCAGCAGCTTTGGGACTGGGAGCACAGATACGCAGTATTTT CASSFGTGSTDTQYF - - TRBJ2-3 TRBV5-6
TGCGCCAGCAGCTTGGCGGGAGGGGACACCGGGGAGCTGTTTTTT CASSLAGGDTGELFF TRBD2 - TRBJ2-2 TRBV5-1
TGTGCCAGCAGCTTAGGGCTAGCGGGACGGGCGGGCACCGGGGAGCTGTTTTTT CASSLGLAGRAGTGELFF TRBD2 - TRBJ2-2 TRBV7-8
TGCGCCAGCAGTGAGTCAGTAACAGCGCGGAGGGATGGCTACACCTTC CASSESVTARRDGYTF - - TRBJ1-2 TRBV10-2
TGCGCCAGCAGTGTGGGGAGGGCGAACACTGAAGCTTTCTTT CASSVGRANTEAFF - - TRBJ1-1 TRBV10-1
TGTGCCAGCAGCGTAGAGTCAGGGCCAGAAGAAAAACTGTTTTTT CASSVESGPEEKLFF - - TRBJ1-4 TRBV9
TGTGCCTGGGGAGCACAGGGGGCCGGCTACACCTTC CAWGAQGAGYTF TRBD1 - TRBJ1-2 TRBV30
TGTGCTACGCTACAACGTAAAAAGACAGGATCAATGTGGAACACTGAAGCTTTCTTT CATLQRKKTGSMWNTEAFF - - TRBJ1-1 TRBV19
TGTGCCAGCACTACAGGGTACACCGGGGAGCTGTTTTTT CASTTGYTGELFF - - TRBJ2-2 TRBV19
TGTGCCAGTACAGGGGAGACATCACCCCTCCACTTT CASTGETSPLHF TRBD1 - TRBJ1-6 TRBV2
TGTTCCAGCAGCTTAGACAGCTCACCCCTCCACTTT CSSSLDSSPLHF - - TRBJ1-6 TRBV7-9
TGTGCCAGCAGCTTCCTACAGGGGGGACCCTCTGGGGCCAACGTCCTGACCTTC CASSFLQGGPSGANVLTF TRBD1 - TRBJ2-6 TRBV7-2
TGTGCCAGCAGGGACCAGGGCTACGAGCAGTACTTC CASRDQGYEQYF - - TRBJ2-7 TRBV2
TGCGCCAGCAGCTTTATCGGGGGACAGGGCTACGAGCAGTACTTC CASSFIGGQGYEQYF TRBD1 - TRBJ2-7 TRBV5-1
TGCAGCGTTGAAGATCCGAGCTCTGGAAACACCATATATTTT CSVEDPSSGNTIYF - - TRBJ1-3 TRBV29-1
TGTGCCAGCAGCCACCGGGACAGTGAGTCCTACGAGCAGTACTTC CASSHRDSESYEQYF TRBD1 - TRBJ2-7 TRBV7-2
TGTGCCAGCTCACCACAGTTAACAGGGACGCTTCAGACTGAAGCTTTCTTT CASSPQLTGTLQTEAFF - - TRBJ1-1 TRBV18
TGTGCTAGTAGTATGGCAAGGAACACTGAAGCTTTCTTT CASSMARNTEAFF - once TRBJ1-1 TRBV19
TGTGCCGGATACTCCGGGACTCAAGACACGGAAGCTTTCTTT CAGYSGTQDTEAFF - - TRBJ1-1 TRBV30